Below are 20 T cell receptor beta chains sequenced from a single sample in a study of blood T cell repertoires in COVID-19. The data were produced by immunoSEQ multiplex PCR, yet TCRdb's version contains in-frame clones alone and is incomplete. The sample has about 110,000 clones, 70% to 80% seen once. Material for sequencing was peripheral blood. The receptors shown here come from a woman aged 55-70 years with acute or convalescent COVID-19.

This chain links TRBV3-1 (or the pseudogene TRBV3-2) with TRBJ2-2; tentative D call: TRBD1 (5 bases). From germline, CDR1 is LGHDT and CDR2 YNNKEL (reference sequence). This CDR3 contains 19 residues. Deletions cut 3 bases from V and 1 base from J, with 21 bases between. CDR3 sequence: CASSQRLRRAGLNTGELFF. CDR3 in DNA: TGTGCCAGCAGCCAGCGACTTCGAAGGGCAGGGTTGAACACCGGGGAGCTGTTTTTT.

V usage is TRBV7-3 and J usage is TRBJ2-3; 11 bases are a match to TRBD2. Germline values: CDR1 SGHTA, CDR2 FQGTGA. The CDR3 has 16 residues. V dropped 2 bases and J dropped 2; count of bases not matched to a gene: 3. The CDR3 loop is CASSLGSGGATDTQYF. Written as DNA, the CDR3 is TGTGCCAGCAGCTTAGGTAGCGGGGGGGCCACAGATACGCAGTATTTT.

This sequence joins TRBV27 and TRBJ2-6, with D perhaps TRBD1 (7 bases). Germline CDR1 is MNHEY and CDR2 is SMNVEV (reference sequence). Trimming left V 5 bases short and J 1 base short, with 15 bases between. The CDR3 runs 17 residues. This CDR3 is CASSPTTGRSGANVLTF. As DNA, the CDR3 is TGTGCCAGCAGTCCCACGACAGGGAGGTCTGGGGCCAACGTCCTGACTTTC.

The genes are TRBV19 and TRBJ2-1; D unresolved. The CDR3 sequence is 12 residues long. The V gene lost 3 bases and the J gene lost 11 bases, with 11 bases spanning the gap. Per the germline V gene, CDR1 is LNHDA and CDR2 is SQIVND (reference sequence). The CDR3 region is CASSIEPTKQFF. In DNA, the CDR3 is TGTGCCAGTAGTATCGAGCCAACCAAGCAGTTCTTC.

The CDR3 DNA sequence: TGTGCCAGCAGTGCCCCCTCTAGAGGGAACTATGGCTACACCTTC. This translates into CASSAPSRGNYGYTF. The chain recombines TRBV27 with TRBJ1-2, with D unclear. This CDR3 is built from 15 residues. Germline CDR1 reads MNHEY; CDR2 reads SMNVEV (reference sequence). Trimming shortened V by 5 bases and J by 2 bases, and 15 bases separated the two germline ends.

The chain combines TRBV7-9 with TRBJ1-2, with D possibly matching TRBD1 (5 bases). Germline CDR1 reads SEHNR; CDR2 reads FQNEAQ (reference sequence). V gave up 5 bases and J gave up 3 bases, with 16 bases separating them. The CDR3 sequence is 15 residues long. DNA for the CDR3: TGTGCCAGCAGCCCCTCGGGGGGGATGGACTATGGCTACACCTTC. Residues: CASSPSGGMDYGYTF.

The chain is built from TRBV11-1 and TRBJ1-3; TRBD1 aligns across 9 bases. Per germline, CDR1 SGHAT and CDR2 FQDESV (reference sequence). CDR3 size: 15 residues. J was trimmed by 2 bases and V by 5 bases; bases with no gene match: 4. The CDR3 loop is CASSPRTGAGNTIYF. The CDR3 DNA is TGTGCCAGCAGCCCACGGACAGGGGCTGGAAACACCATATATTTT.

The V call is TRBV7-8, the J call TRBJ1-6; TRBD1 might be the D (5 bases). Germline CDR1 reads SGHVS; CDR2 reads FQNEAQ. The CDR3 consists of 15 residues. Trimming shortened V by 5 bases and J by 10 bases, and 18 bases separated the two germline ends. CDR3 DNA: TGTGCCAGCAGCCCGGAAGGGCGGGGCGGCTCACCCCTCCACTTT. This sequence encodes CASSPEGRGGSPLHF.

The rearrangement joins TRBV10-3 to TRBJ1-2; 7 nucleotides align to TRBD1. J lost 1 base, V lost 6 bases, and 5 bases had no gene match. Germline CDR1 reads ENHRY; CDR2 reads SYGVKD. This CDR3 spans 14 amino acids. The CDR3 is CAIRGDRDNYGYTF. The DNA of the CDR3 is TGTGCCATCAGGGGGGACAGAGATAACTATGGCTACACCTTC.

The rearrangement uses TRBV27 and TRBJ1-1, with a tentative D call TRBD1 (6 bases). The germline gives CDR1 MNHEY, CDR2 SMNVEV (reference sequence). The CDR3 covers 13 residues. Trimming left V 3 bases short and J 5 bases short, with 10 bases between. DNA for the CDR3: TGTGCCAGCAGTTTTACCGGACAGACTGAAGCTTTCTTT. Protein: CASSFTGQTEAFF.

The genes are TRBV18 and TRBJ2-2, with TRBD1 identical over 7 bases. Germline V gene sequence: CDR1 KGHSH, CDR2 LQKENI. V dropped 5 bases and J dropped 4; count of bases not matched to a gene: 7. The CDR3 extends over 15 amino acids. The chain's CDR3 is CASSFDRTGTGELFF. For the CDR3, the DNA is TGTGCCAGCTCATTCGACAGGACAGGCACCGGGGAGCTGTTTTTT.

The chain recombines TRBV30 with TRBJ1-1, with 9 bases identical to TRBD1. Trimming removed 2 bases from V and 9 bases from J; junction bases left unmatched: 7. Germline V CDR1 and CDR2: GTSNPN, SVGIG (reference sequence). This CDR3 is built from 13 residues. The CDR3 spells CAWSPGTGPQAFF. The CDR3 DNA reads TGTGCCTGGAGTCCGGGGACAGGGCCCCAAGCTTTCTTT.

CDR3 in DNA: TGTGCCAGCAGTAGGGACAGGGACGCTGAAGCTTTCTTT. Protein sequence: CASSRDRDAEAFF. V usage is TRBV12-3 or TRBV12-4 and J usage is TRBJ1-1, with 9 nucleotides matching TRBD1. CDR3 length: 13 amino acids. The V and J ends lost 5 bases and 6 bases, in that order; junction bases with no gene match: 4.

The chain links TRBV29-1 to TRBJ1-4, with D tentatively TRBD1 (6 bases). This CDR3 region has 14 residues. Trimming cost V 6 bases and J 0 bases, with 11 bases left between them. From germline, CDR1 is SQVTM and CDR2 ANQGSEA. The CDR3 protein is CSVERQATNEKLFF. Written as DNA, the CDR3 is TGCAGCGTAGAGAGACAGGCAACTAATGAAAAACTGTTTTTT.

CDR3 sequence reads: CASSGGQGAQPQHF. CDR3 sequence (DNA): TGTGCCAGTAGTGGGGGACAGGGGGCCCAGCCCCAGCATTTT. V usage is TRBV19 and J usage is TRBJ1-5; TRBD1 agrees at 12 bases. The V gene's germline CDR1 is LNHDA and CDR2 SQIVND (reference sequence). This CDR3 is 14 amino acids long. J lost 7 bases, V lost 5 bases, and 3 bases had no gene match.

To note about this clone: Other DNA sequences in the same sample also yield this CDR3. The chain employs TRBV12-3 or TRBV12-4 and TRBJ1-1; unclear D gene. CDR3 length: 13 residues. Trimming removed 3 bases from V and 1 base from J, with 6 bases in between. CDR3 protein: CASSFSGNTEAFF. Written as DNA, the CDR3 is TGTGCCAGCAGTTTTTCGGGGAACACTGAAGCTTTCTTT.

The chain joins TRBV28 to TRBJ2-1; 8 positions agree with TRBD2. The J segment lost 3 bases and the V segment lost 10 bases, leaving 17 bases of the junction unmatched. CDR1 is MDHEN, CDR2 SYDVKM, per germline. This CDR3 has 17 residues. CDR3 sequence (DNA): TGTGCCACCAAGCTACGTGGGACTAGAAGGGACTACAATGAGCAGTTCTTC. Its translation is CATKLRGTRRDYNEQFF. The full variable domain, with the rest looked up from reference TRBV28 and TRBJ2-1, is DVKVTQSSRYLVKRTGEKVFLECVQDMDHENMFWYRQDPGLGLRLIYFSYDVKMKEKGDIPEGYSVSREKKERFSLILESASTNQTSMYLCATKLRGTRRDYNEQFFGPGTRLTVL.

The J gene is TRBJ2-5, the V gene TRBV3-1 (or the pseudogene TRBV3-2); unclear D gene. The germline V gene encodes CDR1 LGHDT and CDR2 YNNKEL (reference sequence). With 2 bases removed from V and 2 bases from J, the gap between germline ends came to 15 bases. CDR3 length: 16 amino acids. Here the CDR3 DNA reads TGTGCCAGCAGCCAAACAAACGCCCCAGGACAAGAGACCCAGTACTTC. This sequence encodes CASSQTNAPGQETQYF.

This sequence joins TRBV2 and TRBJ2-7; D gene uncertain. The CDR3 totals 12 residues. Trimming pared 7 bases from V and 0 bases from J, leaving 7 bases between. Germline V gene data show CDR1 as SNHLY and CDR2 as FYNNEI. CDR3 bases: TGTGCCAGCAATCAGGCCTCCTACGAGCAGTACTTC. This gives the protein CASNQASYEQYF.

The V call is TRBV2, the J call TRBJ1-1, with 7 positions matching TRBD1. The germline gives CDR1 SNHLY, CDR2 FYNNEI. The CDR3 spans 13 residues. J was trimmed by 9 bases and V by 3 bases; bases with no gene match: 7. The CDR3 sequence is CASSDGGQKQAFF. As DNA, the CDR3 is TGTGCCAGCAGTGACGGGGGACAGAAACAAGCTTTCTTT.